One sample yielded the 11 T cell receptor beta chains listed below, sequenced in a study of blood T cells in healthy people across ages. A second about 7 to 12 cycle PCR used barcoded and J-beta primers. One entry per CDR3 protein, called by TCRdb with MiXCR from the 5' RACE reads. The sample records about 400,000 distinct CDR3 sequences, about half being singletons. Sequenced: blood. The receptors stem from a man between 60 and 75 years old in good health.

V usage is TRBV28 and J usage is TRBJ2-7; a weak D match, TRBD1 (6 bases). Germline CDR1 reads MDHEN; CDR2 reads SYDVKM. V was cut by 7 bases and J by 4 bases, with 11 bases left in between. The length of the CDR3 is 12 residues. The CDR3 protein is CASTLQGYEQYF. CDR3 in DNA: TGTGCCAGCACCTTACAGGGATACGAGCAGTACTTC.

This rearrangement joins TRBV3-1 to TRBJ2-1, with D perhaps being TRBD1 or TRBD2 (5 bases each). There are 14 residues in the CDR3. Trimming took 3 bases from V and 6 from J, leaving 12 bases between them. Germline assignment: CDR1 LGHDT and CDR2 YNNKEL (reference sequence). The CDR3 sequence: CASSQSPGTNEQFF. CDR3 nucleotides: TGTGCCAGCAGCCAGTCCCCGGGGACCAATGAGCAGTTCTTC.

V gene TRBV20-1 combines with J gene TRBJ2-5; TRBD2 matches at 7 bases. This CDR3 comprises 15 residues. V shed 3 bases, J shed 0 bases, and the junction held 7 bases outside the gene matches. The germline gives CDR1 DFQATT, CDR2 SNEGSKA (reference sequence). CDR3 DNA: TGCAGTGCTAGTAGGAGCGGGGCGTACCAAGAGACCCAGTACTTC. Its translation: CSASRSGAYQETQYF.

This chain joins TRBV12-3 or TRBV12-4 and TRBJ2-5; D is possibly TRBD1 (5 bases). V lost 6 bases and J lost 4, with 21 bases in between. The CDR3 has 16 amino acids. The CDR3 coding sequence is TGTGCCAGCAGCCAGGGTTTAGGGGTTAGTTCAGAGACCCAGTACTTC. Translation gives CASSQGLGVSSETQYF.

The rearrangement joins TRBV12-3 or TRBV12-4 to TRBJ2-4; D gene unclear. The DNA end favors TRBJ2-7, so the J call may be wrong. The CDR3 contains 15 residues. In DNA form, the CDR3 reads TGTGCCAGCAGTGCAAGGACGAGCAGCCGAAGCGAGCAGTACTTC. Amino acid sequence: CASSARTSSRSEQYF.

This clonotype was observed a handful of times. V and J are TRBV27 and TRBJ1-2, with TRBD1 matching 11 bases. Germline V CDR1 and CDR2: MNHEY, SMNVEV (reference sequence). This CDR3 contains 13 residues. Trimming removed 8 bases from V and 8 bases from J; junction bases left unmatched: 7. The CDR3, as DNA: TGTGCCAGCGGGAGGACAGGGGGCCAGGGCTACACCTTC. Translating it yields CASGRTGGQGYTF.

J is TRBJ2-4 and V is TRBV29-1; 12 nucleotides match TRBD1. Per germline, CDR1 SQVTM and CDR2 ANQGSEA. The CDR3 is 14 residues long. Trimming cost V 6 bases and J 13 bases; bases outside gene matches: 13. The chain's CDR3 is CSVLTGTGGWMQYF. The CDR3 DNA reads TGCAGCGTCCTTACCGGGACAGGGGGCTGGATGCAGTACTTC. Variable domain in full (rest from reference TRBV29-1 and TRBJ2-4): SAVISQKPSRDICQRGTSLTIQCQVDSQVTMMFWYRQQPGQSLTLIATANQGSEATYESGFVIDKFPISRPNLTFSTLTVSNMSPEDSSIYLCSVLTGTGGWMQYFGAGTRLSVL.

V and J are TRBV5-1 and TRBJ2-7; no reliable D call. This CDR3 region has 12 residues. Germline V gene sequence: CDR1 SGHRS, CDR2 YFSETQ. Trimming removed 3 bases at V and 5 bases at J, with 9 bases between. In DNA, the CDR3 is TGCGCCAGCAGCTACATCAACGACGAGCAGTACTTC. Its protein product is CASSYINDEQYF.

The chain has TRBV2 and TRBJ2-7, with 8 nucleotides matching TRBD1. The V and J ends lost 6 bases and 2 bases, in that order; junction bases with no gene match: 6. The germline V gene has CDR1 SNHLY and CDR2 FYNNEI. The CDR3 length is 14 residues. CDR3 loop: CASRPGQETYEQYF. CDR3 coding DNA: TGTGCCAGCAGGCCGGGACAGGAGACCTACGAGCAGTACTTC.

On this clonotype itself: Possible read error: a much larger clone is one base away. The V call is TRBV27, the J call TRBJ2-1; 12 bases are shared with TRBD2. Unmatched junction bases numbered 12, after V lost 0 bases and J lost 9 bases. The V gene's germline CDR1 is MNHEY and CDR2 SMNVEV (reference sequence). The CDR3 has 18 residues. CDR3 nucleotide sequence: TGTGCCAGCAGTTTATCGGCCCCTGGACTAGCGGGACATGGTGAGCAGTTCTTC. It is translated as CASSLSAPGLAGHGEQFF.

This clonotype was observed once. CDR3 sequence: CSARGQVGTEAFF. For the CDR3, the DNA is TGCAGTGCTAGAGGTCAGGTGGGCACTGAAGCTTTCTTT. This sequence joins TRBV20-1 and TRBJ1-1; D unclear. The CDR3 has 13 amino acids. Germline lookup yields CDR1 DFQATT and CDR2 SNEGSKA (reference sequence). The germline V and J ends were trimmed by 1 base and 4 bases, with 10 bases remaining between them.